This TCR beta chain stems from a study of graft-versus-host responses after intestinal transplantation. Looking at the study overall: Transplant recipients had multivisceral, liver-intestinal, or isolated intestinal grafts. The study gave all recipients anti-thymocyte globulin induction, then tacrolimus and steroids for two to three years.

Note on this clone: Its antigen is unidentified.

TCRdb's table, derived via immunoSEQ multiplex PCR, lists solely in-frame clones and lacks some. Among some 90,000 clones listed, about nine tenths were seen once. Broader study findings: The recipient marrow held GvH clones, and some of them showed up first in ileum or blood. The presence of high graft-versus-host to host-versus-graft clonal ratios in allografts characterized patients with graft-donor T cell macrochimerism.

V gave up 0 bases and J gave up 4 bases, with 12 bases separating them. Per germline, CDR1 LGHNA and CDR2 YSLEER. This CDR3 comprises 15 residues. The V and J genes are TRBV4-3 and TRBJ1-2, with D perhaps TRBD1 (5 bases). The receptor comes from a human donor who was the organ donor for an intestinal transplant. The sequenced sample was unstimulated CD8+ T cells sorted from spleen or lymph node cells, obtained before transplant. The CDR3 sequence is CASSQDLGPLYGYTF. The CDR3 region has the DNA TGCGCCAGCAGCCAAGATCTGGGGCCCCTCTATGGCTACACCTTC.